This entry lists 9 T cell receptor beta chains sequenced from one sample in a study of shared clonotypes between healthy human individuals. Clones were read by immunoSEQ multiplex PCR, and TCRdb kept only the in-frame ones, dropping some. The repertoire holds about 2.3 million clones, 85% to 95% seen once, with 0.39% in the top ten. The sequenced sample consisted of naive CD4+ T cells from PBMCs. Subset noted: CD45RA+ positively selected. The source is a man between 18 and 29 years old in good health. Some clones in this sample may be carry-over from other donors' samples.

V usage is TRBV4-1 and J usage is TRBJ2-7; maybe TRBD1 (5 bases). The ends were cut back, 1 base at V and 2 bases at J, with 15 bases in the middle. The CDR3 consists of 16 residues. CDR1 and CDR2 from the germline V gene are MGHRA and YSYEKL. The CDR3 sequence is CASSQGRVGRTYEQYF. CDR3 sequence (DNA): TGCGCCAGCAGCCAAGGGAGAGTGGGGCGAACCTACGAGCAGTACTTC.

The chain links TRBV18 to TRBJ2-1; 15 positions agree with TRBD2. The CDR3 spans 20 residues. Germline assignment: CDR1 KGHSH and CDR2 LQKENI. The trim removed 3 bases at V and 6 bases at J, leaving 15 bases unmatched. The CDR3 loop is CASSPVRTSGRANVGNEQFF. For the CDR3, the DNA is TGTGCCAGCTCACCGGTCAGGACTAGCGGGAGGGCCAATGTTGGCAATGAGCAGTTCTTC.

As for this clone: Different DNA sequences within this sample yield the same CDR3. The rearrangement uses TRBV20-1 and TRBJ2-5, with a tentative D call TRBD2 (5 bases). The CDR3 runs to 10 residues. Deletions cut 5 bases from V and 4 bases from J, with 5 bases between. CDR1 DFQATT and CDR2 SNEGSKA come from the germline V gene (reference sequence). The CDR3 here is CSARGETQYF. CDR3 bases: TGCAGTGCTCGGGGAGAGACCCAGTACTTC.

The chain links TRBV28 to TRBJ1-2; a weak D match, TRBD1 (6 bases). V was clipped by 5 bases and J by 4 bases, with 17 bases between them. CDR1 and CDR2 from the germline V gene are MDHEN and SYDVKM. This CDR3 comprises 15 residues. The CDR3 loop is CASSPSDRLFYGYTF. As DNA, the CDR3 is TGTGCCAGCAGTCCCTCGGACAGATTATTCTATGGCTACACCTTC.

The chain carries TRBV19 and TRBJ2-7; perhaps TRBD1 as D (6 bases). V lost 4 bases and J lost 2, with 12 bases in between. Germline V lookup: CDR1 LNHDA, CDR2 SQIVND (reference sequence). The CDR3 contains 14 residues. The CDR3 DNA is TGTGCCAGTAGTAACCCAGGGGTTACCTACGAGCAGTACTTC. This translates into CASSNPGVTYEQYF.

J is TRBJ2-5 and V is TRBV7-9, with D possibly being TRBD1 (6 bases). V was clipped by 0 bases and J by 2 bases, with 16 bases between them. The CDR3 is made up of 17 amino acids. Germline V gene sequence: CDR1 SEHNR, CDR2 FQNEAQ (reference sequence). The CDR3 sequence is CASSLAKDSNLQETQYF. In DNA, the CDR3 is TGTGCCAGCAGCTTAGCAAAGGACAGCAACCTACAAGAGACCCAGTACTTC.

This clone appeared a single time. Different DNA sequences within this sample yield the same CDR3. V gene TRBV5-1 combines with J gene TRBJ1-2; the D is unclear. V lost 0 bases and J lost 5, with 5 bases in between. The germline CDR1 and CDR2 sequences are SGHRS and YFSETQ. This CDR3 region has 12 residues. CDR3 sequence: CASSLAGYGYTF. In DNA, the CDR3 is TGCGCCAGCAGCTTGGCAGGATATGGCTACACCTTC. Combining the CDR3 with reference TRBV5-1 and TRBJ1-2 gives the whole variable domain KAGVTQTPRYLIKTRGQQVTLSCSPISGHRSVSWYQQTPGQGLQFLFEYFSETQRNKGNFPGRFSGRQFSNSRSEMNVSTLELGDSALYLCASSLAGYGYTFGSGTRLTVV.

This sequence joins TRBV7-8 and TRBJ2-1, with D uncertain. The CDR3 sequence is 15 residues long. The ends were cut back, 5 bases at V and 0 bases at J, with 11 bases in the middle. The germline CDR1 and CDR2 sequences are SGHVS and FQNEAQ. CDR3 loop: CASSVSSGSYNEQFF. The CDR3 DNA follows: TGTGCCAGCAGCGTTAGCTCCGGCTCCTACAATGAGCAGTTCTTC.

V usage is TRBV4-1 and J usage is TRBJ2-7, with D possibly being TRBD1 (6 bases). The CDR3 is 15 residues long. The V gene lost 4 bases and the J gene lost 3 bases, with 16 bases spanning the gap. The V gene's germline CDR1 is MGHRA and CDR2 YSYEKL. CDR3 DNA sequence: TGCGCCAGCAGCCCTCCTGACAGGTCCAGCTACGAGCAGTACTTC. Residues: CASSPPDRSSYEQYF.